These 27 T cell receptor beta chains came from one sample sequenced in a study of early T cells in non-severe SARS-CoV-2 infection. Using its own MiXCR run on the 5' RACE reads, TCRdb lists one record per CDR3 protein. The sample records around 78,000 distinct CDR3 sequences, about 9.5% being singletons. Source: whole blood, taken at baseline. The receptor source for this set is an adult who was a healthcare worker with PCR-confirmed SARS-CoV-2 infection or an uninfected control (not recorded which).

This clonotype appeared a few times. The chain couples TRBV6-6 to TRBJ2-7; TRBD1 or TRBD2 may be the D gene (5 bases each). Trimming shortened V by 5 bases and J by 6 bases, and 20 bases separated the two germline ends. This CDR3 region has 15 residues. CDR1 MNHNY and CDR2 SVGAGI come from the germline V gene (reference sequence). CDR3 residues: CASSSTGDGVTEQYF. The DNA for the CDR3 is TGTGCCAGCAGTAGCACCGGGGACGGCGTCACCGAGCAGTACTTC.

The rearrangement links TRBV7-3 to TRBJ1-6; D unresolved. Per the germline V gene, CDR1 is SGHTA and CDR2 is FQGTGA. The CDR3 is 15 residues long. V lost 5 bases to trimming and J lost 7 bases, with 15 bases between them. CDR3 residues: CASSLDSVGNSPLHF. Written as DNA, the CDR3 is TGTGCCAGCAGCCTCGACTCGGTCGGGAATTCACCCCTCCACTTT. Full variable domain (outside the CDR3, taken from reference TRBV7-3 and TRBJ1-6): GAGVSQTPSNKVTEKGKYVELRCDPISGHTALYWYRQSLGQGPEFLIYFQGTGAADDSGLPNDRFFAVRPEGSVSTLKIQRTERGDSAVYLCASSLDSVGNSPLHFGNGTRLTVT.

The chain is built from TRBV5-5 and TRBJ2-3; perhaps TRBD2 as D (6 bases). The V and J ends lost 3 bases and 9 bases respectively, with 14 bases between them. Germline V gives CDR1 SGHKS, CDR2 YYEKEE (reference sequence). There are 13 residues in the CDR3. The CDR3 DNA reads TGTGCCAGCAGCTCTCAGGCGCGGGAAACGCAGTATTTT. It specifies CASSSQARETQYF.

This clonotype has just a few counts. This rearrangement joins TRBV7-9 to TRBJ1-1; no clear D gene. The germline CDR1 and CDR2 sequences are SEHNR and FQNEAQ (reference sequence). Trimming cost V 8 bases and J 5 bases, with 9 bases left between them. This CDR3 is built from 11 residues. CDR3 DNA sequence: TGTGCCAGCGCTTTCTGGACTGAAGCTTTCTTT. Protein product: CASAFWTEAFF.

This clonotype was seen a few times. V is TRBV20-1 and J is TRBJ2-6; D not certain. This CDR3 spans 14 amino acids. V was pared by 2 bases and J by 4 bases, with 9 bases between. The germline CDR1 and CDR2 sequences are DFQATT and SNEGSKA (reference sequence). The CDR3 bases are TGCAGTGCTAGACCGACTCCCGGGGCCAACGTCCTGACTTTC. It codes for CSARPTPGANVLTF.

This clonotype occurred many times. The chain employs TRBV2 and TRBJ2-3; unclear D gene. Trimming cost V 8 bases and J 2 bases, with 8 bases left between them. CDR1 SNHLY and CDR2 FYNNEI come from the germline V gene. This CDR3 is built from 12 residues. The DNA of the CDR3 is TGTGCCAGCGCGGAGTACACAGATACGCAGTATTTT. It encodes CASAEYTDTQYF.

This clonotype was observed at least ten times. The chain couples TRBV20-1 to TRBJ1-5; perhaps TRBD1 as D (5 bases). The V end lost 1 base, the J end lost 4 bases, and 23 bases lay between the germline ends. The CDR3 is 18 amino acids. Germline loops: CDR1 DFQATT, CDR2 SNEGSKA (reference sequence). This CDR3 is CSARAYYVPGGKNQPQHF. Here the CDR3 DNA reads TGCAGTGCTAGAGCCTACTATGTGCCGGGGGGTAAAAATCAGCCCCAGCATTTT.

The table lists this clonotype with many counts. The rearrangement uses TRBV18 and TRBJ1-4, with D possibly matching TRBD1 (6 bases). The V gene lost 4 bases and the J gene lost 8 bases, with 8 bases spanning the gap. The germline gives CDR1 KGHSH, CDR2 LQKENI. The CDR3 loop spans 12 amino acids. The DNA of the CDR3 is TGTGCCAGCTCACTACAGGGAGAAAAACTGTTTTTT. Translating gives CASSLQGEKLFF.

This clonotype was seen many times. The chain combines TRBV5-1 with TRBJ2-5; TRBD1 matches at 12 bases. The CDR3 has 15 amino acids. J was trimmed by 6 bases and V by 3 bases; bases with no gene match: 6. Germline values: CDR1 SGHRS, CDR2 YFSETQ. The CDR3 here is CASSSGTGGVQTQYF. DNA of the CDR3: TGCGCCAGCAGCTCTGGGACAGGGGGCGTACAGACCCAGTACTTC.

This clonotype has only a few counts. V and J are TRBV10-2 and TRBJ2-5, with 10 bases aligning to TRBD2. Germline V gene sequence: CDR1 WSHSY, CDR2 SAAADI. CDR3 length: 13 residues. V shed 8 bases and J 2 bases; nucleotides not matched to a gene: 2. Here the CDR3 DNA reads TGCGCCAGCGGACTAGCGGTACAAGAGACCCAGTACTTC. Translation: CASGLAVQETQYF.

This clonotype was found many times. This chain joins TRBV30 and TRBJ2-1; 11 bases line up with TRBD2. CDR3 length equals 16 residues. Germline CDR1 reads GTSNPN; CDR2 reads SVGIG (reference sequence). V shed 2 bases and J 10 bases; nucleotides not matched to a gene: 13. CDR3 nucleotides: TGTGCCTGGAGTACAGAGAGACTAGCGGGGTCCACGGAGCAGTTCTTC. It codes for CAWSTERLAGSTEQFF.

CDR3 DNA: TGTGCCAGCAGTGAAGCGGGCCAGGGCCCCCACAATGAGCAGTTCTTC. This sequence encodes CASSEAGQGPHNEQFF. This sequence joins TRBV2 and TRBJ2-1, with D possibly being TRBD1 (5 bases). The germline V gene has CDR1 SNHLY and CDR2 FYNNEI. Trimming took off 0 bases at V and 5 bases at J, with 14 bases between the two ends. This CDR3 has 16 amino acids.

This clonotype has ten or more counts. The chain's CDR3 is CASSQDVGSNQPQHF. The CDR3 nucleotides read TGCGCCAGCAGCCAAGATGTAGGGAGCAATCAGCCCCAGCATTTT. The V and J genes are TRBV4-3 and TRBJ1-5; no firm D call. Germline CDR1 LGHNA, CDR2 YSLEER. Between the trimmed V and J ends, which lost 0 bases and 1 base, there was a span of 7 bases. The CDR3 length is 15 residues.

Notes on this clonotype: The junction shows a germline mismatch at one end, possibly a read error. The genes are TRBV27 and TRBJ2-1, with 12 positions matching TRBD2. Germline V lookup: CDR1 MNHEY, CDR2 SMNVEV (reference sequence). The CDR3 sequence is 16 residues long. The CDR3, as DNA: TGTGCCAGCAGCTTATTGACTAGCGGGGGCCTCAATGAGCAGTTCTTC. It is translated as CASSLLTSGGLNEQFF.

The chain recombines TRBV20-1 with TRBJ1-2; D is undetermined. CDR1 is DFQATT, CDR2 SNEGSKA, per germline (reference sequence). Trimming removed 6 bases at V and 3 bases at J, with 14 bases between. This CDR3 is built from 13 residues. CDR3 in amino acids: CSAASRRDYGYTF. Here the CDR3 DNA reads TGCAGTGCCGCATCCCGACGGGACTATGGCTACACCTTC.

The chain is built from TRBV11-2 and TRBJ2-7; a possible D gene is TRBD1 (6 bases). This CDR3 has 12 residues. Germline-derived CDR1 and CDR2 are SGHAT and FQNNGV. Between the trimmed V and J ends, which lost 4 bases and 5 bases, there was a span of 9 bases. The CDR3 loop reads CASSYRDDEQYF. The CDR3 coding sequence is TGTGCCAGCAGCTACAGGGACGACGAGCAGTACTTC.

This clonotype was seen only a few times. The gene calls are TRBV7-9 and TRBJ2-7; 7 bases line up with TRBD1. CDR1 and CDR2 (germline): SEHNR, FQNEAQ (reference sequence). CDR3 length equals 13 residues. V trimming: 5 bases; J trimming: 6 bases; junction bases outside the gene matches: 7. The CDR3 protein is CASSIQGQSEQYF. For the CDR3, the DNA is TGTGCCAGCAGCATACAGGGACAGAGCGAGCAGTACTTC.

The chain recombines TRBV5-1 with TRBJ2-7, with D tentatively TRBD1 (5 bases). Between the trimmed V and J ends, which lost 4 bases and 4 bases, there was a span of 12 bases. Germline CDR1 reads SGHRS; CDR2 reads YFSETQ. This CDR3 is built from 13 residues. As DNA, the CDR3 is TGCGCCAGCAGCGCCGACAGTGGATACGAGCAGTACTTC. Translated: CASSADSGYEQYF. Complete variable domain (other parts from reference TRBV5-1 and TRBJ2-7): KAGVTQTPRYLIKTRGQQVTLSCSPISGHRSVSWYQQTPGQGLQFLFEYFSETQRNKGNFPGRFSGRQFSNSRSEMNVSTLELGDSALYLCASSADSGYEQYFGPGTRLTVT.

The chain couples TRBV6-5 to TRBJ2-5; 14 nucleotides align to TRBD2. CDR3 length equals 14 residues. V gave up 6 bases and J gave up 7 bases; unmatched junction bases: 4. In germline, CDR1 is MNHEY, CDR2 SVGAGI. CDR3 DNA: TGTGCCAGCAGGCAAGGGACTAGCGGGGGGACCCAGTACTTC. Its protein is CASRQGTSGGTQYF.

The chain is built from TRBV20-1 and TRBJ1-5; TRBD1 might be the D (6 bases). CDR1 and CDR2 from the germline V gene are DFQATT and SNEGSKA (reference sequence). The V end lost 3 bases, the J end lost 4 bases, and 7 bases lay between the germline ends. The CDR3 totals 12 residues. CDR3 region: CSARQGNQPQHF. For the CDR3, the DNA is TGCAGTGCTAGGCAGGGGAATCAGCCCCAGCATTTT.

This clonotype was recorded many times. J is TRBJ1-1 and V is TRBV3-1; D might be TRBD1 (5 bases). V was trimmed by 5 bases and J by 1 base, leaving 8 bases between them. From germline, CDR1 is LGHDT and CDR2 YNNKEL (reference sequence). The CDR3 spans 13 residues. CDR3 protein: CASSNGANTEAFF. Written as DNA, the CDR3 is TGTGCCAGCAGCAACGGGGCGAACACTGAAGCTTTCTTT.

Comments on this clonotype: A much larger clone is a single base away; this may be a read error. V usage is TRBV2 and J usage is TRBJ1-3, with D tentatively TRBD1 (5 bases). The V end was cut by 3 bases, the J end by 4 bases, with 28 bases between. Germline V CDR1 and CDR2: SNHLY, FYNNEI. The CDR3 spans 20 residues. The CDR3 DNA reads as TGTGCCAGCAGTGATGCTGATAGCAGGGCCCGATTCCTGGGCGGAAACACCATATATTTT. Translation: CASSDADSRARFLGGNTIYF.

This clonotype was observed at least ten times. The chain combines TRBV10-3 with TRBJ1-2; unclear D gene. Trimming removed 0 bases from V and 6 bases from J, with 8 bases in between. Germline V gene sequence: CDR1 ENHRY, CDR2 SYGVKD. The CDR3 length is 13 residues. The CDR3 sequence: CAISESGYDGYTF. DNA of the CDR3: TGTGCCATCAGTGAGTCGGGATACGATGGCTACACCTTC.

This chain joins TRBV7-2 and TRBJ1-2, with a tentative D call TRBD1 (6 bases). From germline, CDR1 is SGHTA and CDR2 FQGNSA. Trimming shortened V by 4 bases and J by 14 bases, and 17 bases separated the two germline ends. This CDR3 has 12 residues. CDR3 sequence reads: CASSSDRPIETF. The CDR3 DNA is TGTGCCAGCAGCTCCGACAGGCCCATTGAAACCTTC.

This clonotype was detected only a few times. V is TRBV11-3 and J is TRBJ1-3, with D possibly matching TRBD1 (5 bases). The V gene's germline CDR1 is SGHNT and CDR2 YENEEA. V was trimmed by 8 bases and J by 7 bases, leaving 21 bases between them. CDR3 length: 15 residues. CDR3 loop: CASPRGEPDGNTIYF. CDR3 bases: TGTGCCAGCCCTAGAGGGGAACCGGACGGGAACACCATATATTTT.

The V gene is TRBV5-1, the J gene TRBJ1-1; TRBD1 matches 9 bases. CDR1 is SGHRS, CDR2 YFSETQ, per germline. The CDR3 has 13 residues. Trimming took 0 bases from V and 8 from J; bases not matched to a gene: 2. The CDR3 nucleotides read TGCGCCAGCAGCTTGGGAGACAGGGGGGAAGCTTTCTTT. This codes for CASSLGDRGEAFF. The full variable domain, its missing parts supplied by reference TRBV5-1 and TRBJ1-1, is KAGVTQTPRYLIKTRGQQVTLSCSPISGHRSVSWYQQTPGQGLQFLFEYFSETQRNKGNFPGRFSGRQFSNSRSEMNVSTLELGDSALYLCASSLGDRGEAFFGQGTRLTVV.

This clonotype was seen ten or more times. CDR3 amino acids: CATSDMFGSNTGELFF. The CDR3 DNA is TGTGCCACCAGTGATATGTTCGGGTCGAACACCGGGGAGCTGTTTTTT. The V and J genes are TRBV24-1 and TRBJ2-2; D is uncertain. Germline loops: CDR1 KGHDR, CDR2 SFDVKD. The V gene lost 3 bases and the J gene lost 0 bases, with 10 bases spanning the gap. The CDR3 extends over 16 amino acids.